Listed here are 25 T cell receptor beta chains from one sample, sequenced in a study of blood T cells in healthy people across ages. A J-beta primer mix and a sample-barcoded 5' primer were used in a second PCR of roughly 6 to 12 cycles. TCRdb recomputed calls from the 5' RACE reads with MiXCR, one row per CDR3 protein. This table has about 570,000 distinct CDR3 sequences, approximately 27% appearing once. The sample consisted of blood. The receptors were gathered from a woman aged 65 to 85 in good health.

This clonotype was counted between two and nine times. Germline and junction disagree at one end, which may indicate a read error. This sequence joins TRBV5-1 and TRBJ2-3, with D perhaps matching TRBD1 or TRBD2 (6 bases each). This CDR3 region has 16 residues. In germline, CDR1 is SGHRS, CDR2 YFSETQ. For the CDR3, the DNA is TGCGCCAGCGGCTTAGGGGGTAGCGGAGGCACAGATACGCAGTATTTT. Amino acid sequence: CASGLGGSGGTDTQYF. Using reference TRBV5-1 and TRBJ2-3 for the parts outside the CDR3, the full variable domain is KAGVTQTPRYLIKTRGQQVTLSCSPISGHRSVSWYQQTPGQGLQFLFEYFSETQRNKGNFPGRFSGRQFSNSRSEMNVSTLELGDSALYLCASGLGGSGGTDTQYFGPGTRLTVL.

This clonotype was counted between two and nine times. The rearrangement links TRBV12-3 or TRBV12-4 to TRBJ1-4; the D is unclear. The CDR3 runs to 15 residues. V lost 3 bases and J 3 bases, leaving 11 bases between the germline ends. CDR3 residues: CASSFRIGSNEKLFF. The DNA of the CDR3 is TGTGCCAGCAGTTTTCGTATAGGGTCTAATGAAAAACTGTTTTTT.

This clonotype was counted a single time. CDR3 region: CASGPHITYEQYF. For the CDR3, the DNA is TGTGCCAGTGGACCGCATATCACCTACGAGCAGTACTTC. This chain links TRBV2 with TRBJ2-5; D is undetermined. Judging by the DNA end, TRBJ2-7 fits better; the J call may be wrong. CDR1 SNHLY and CDR2 FYNNEI come from the germline V gene. The CDR3 covers 13 residues.

The V call is TRBV4-3, the J call TRBJ2-3; D is unclear. This CDR3 has 16 residues. CDR1 LGHNA and CDR2 YSLEER come from the germline V gene. V lost 1 base and J lost 2, with 13 bases in between. The CDR3 sequence: CASSQGFVASTDTQYF. The DNA of the CDR3 is TGCGCCAGCAGCCAAGGTTTCGTAGCCTCCACAGATACGCAGTATTTT.

V is TRBV7-8 and J is TRBJ2-2; 7 bases match TRBD2. Germline trimming cut 6 bases from V and 1 base from J; bases unmatched to any gene: 2. CDR1 is SGHVS, CDR2 FQNEAQ, per germline. The CDR3 is made up of 14 amino acids. This CDR3 is CASRGRENTGELFF. The CDR3 region has the DNA TGTGCCAGCAGGGGGAGGGAGAACACCGGGGAGCTGTTTTTT.

V and J are TRBV10-3 and TRBJ1-5; D unclear. Germline loops: CDR1 ENHRY, CDR2 SYGVKD. This CDR3 is 12 amino acids long. V was cut by 8 bases and J by 1 base, with 6 bases left in between. The CDR3 loop reads CAIGQSNQPQHF. The CDR3 DNA follows: TGTGCCATCGGGCAGAGCAATCAGCCCCAGCATTTT.

This clonotype came up a few times. The gene calls are TRBV7-7 and TRBJ2-2; D call uncertain. Trimming shortened V by 7 bases and J by 3 bases, and 9 bases separated the two germline ends. The CDR3 loop spans 13 amino acids. Germline V CDR1 and CDR2: SSHAT, FNYEAQ (reference sequence). CDR3 loop: CASTSPDTGELFF. In DNA, the CDR3 is TGTGCCAGCACCTCCCCGGACACCGGGGAGCTGTTTTTT.

The V call is TRBV7-9, the J call TRBJ1-4, with D possibly TRBD1 on 6 matching bases. V shed 5 bases and J shed 8 bases, with 15 bases lying between them. The CDR3 covers 14 residues. Germline V CDR1 and CDR2: SEHNR, FQNEAQ (reference sequence). CDR3: CASSPPGGREKLFF. DNA for the CDR3: TGTGCCAGCAGCCCTCCGGGGGGGCGGGAAAAACTGTTTTTT. Based on the CDR3 plus reference TRBV7-9 and TRBJ1-4, the full variable domain is DTGVSQNPRHKITKRGQNVTFRCDPISEHNRLYWYRQTLGQGPEFLTYFQNEAQLEKSRLLSDRFSAERPKGSFSTLEIQRTEQGDSAMYLCASSPPGGREKLFFGSGTQLSVL.

J is TRBJ1-2 and V is TRBV12-3 or TRBV12-4; 10 bases match TRBD1. CDR3 length equals 14 residues. Trimming at V came to 6 bases and at J to 7 bases, leaving 8 bases not matched to a gene. The CDR3 here is CASSPGDRGGGYTF. The CDR3 coding sequence is TGTGCCAGCAGCCCCGGGGACAGGGGAGGTGGCTACACCTTC.

The chain employs TRBV18 and TRBJ1-4; possibly TRBD1 for D (5 bases). The CDR3 is 15 amino acids. V was cut by 3 bases and J by 1 base, with 9 bases left in between. The germline CDR1 and CDR2 sequences are KGHSH and LQKENI. The CDR3 DNA reads TGTGCCAGCTCACCCAGGGACGGAACTAATGAAAAACTGTTTTTT. It specifies CASSPRDGTNEKLFF.

This clonotype was counted between two and nine times. The V gene is TRBV20-1, the J gene TRBJ2-5; D might be TRBD1 (6 bases). CDR1 is DFQATT and CDR2 is SNEGSKA in the germline V gene (reference sequence). The CDR3 runs to 15 residues. V lost 4 bases to trimming and J lost 2 bases, with 17 bases between them. DNA of the CDR3: TGCAGTGCTACCACACCCAGGGGACATCAAGAGACCCAGTACTTC. Translating gives CSATTPRGHQETQYF.

This clonotype was seen only a few times. Here the CDR3 DNA reads TGTGCCAGCAGTCCCGGGCTTCTAGAGAACACTGAAGCTTTCTTT. Its translation: CASSPGLLENTEAFF. The J gene is TRBJ1-1, the V gene TRBV12-3 or TRBV12-4; unclear D gene. The CDR3 is 15 residues long. V shed 5 bases and J shed 1 base, with 14 bases lying between them.

The chain recombines TRBV20-1 with TRBJ2-3; 10 nucleotides align to TRBD2. Germline V gene sequence: CDR1 DFQATT, CDR2 SNEGSKA (reference sequence). Losses at the gene ends were 7 bases for V and 2 bases for J; bases not matched to a gene: 3. The CDR3 sequence is 13 residues long. The CDR3 DNA reads TGCAGTGTGACTAGCGGGTTCACAGATACGCAGTATTTT. It yields the protein CSVTSGFTDTQYF.

This chain uses TRBV15 with TRBJ1-1; the D gene is possibly TRBD1 (6 bases). Germline CDR1 is LNHNV and CDR2 is YYDKDF (reference sequence). The ends were cut back, 0 bases at V and 5 bases at J, with 13 bases in the middle. The CDR3 is made up of 15 amino acids. CDR3 residues: CATSRDPGGETEAFF. The DNA of the CDR3 is TGTGCCACCAGCAGAGATCCGGGGGGCGAGACTGAAGCTTTCTTT.

This chain links TRBV6-2 or TRBV6-3 with TRBJ2-7; no clear D. The CDR3 is 16 residues long. In germline, CDR1 is MNHEY, CDR2 SVGEGT. V lost 2 bases and J 5 bases, leaving 19 bases between the germline ends. The CDR3 sequence is CASSYGLAGTDHEQYF. CDR3 DNA sequence: TGTGCCAGCAGTTACGGCCTGGCAGGCACCGACCACGAGCAGTACTTC.

Turning to this clonotype: The junction differs from germline at one of its ends, possibly a read error. The chain joins TRBV3-1 to TRBJ2-5; weak D call: TRBD1 (5 bases). The germline V gene encodes CDR1 LGHDT and CDR2 YNNKEL (reference sequence). The length of the CDR3 is 14 residues. As DNA, the CDR3 is TGTGCCAGCAGCCAAGGCCGTGGACAAGGGACCCAGTACTTC. Amino acid sequence: CASSQGRGQGTQYF.

In regard to this clonotype: A read error may explain this, as a much larger clone is one base away. V gene TRBV11-2 combines with J gene TRBJ2-6; no reliable D call. V was cut by 5 bases and J by 0 bases, with 8 bases left in between. Germline values: CDR1 SGHAT, CDR2 FQNNGV. The CDR3 has 15 residues. CDR3 in amino acids: CASSVRVSGANVLTF. CDR3 nucleotide sequence: TGTGCCAGCAGCGTTCGGGTCTCTGGGGCCAACGTCCTGACTTTC.

This clonotype was detected only a few times. V and J are TRBV7-2 and TRBJ1-5; a possible D gene is TRBD1 (5 bases). V lost 1 base and J lost 3, with 13 bases in between. The CDR3 contains 16 residues. Germline CDR1 and CDR2: SGHTA and FQGNSA. The CDR3 loop reads CASSLVGAGVNQPQHF. The CDR3 DNA follows: TGTGCCAGCAGCTTAGTCGGGGCGGGGGTCAATCAGCCCCAGCATTTT. Full variable domain (rest looked up from reference TRBV7-2 and TRBJ1-5): GAGVSQSPSNKVTEKGKDVELRCDPISGHTALYWYRQSLGQGLEFLIYFQGNSAPDKSGLPSDRFSAERTGGSVSTLTIQRTQQEDSAVYLCASSLVGAGVNQPQHFGDGTRLSIL.

At least ten counts were recorded for this clonotype. The rearrangement links TRBV6-1 to TRBJ1-2; D unresolved. The CDR3 is 12 amino acids. V dropped 1 base and J dropped 8 bases, with 8 bases sitting between them. The germline V gene encodes CDR1 MNHNS and CDR2 SASEGT. CDR3 sequence (DNA): TGTGCCAGCAGTGAAGGGGCCAGCGGCTACACCTTC. Amino acid sequence: CASSEGASGYTF.

V and J are TRBV7-9 and TRBJ1-1; a possible D gene is TRBD1 (6 bases). CDR1 and CDR2 from the germline V gene are SEHNR and FQNEAQ (reference sequence). The germline V and J ends were trimmed by 2 bases and 2 bases, with 9 bases remaining between them. The CDR3 has 14 residues. CDR3 bases: TGTGCCAGCAGCTTATTGGGACAAAACACTGAAGCTTTCTTT. It specifies CASSLLGQNTEAFF. The full variable domain, in which reference TRBV7-9 and TRBJ1-1 provide the parts outside the CDR3, is DTGVSQNPRHKITKRGQNVTFRCDPISEHNRLYWYRQTLGQGPEFLTYFQNEAQLEKSRLLSDRFSAERPKGSFSTLEIQRTEQGDSAMYLCASSLLGQNTEAFFGQGTRLTVV.

This clonotype was seen only a few times. Relative to the germline gene, one junction end is altered; a read error may explain this. The chain couples TRBV2 to TRBJ2-2, with D possibly being TRBD2 (7 bases). The CDR3 is made up of 15 amino acids. Per the germline V gene, CDR1 is SNHLY and CDR2 is FYNNEI. CDR3 DNA sequence: TGTGCCAGCAGTGCTACGGGGGGCCCCACCGGGGAGCTGCTTTTT. Its translation: CASSATGGPTGELLF.

The gene calls are TRBV12-3 or TRBV12-4 and TRBJ1-2; D gene ambiguous. V lost 3 bases, J lost 4 bases, and 12 bases lay in between. The CDR3 covers 14 residues. The CDR3 nucleotides are TGTGCCAGCAGTTTGAGGATCCGCACCTATGGCTACACCTTC. Its protein is CASSLRIRTYGYTF.

The rearrangement links TRBV5-1 to TRBJ1-5; D possibly corresponds to TRBD1 (6 bases). CDR3 length equals 15 residues. Germline CDR1 SGHRS, CDR2 YFSETQ. Trimming left V 0 bases short and J 5 bases short, with 12 bases between. In DNA form, the CDR3 reads TGCGCCAGCAGCTTGGCCGGGGGCAGGGATCAGCCCCAGCATTTT. Translated: CASSLAGGRDQPQHF.

The V call is TRBV20-1, the J call TRBJ2-1, with a possible D match to TRBD2 (7 bases). The germline CDR1 and CDR2 sequences are DFQATT and SNEGSKA (reference sequence). CDR3 size: 15 residues. Trimming left V 3 bases short and J 7 bases short, with 19 bases between. CDR3 residues: CSASSPGGRGNEQFF. DNA of the CDR3: TGCAGTGCTAGTTCGCCGGGGGGCCGGGGGAATGAGCAGTTCTTC.

This chain links TRBV20-1 with TRBJ2-5; 11 bases map to TRBD2. This CDR3 has 15 residues. The germline gives CDR1 DFQATT, CDR2 SNEGSKA (reference sequence). Trimming took 2 bases from V and 5 from J; bases not matched to a gene: 7. CDR3 in amino acids: CSARPASGGPETQYF. The CDR3, as DNA: TGCAGTGCTAGACCGGCTAGCGGGGGGCCGGAGACCCAGTACTTC.